The source of this T cell receptor beta chain is a study of regulatory T cells in long-lasting Graves disease. This clonotype came up many times. HTBI primers from iRepertoire and Arm-PCR of CDR3 regions yielded the TCR beta libraries. A single record per CDR3 protein comes from TCRdb applying MiXCR to the multiplex PCR reads. The sample holds under 800,000 distinct CDR3 sequences, about 15% seen once. Specified time point: newly diagnosed GD, antithyroid drugs for less than 3 months. RNA extracted from PBMCs served as the sequencing template. Trimming cost V 4 bases and J 1 base, with 17 bases left between them. Germline-derived CDR1 and CDR2 are MNHEY and SMNVEV (reference sequence). The CDR3 extends over 16 amino acids. These same data were also listed under a study on T cells in Graves' hyperthyroidism and ophthalmopathy.

The chain couples TRBV27 to TRBJ2-7; D is tentatively TRBD1 or TRBD2 (5 bases each). Sequences were derived from peripheral blood mononuclear cells (PBMCs), sampled at new diagnosis, from a patient treated with antithyroid drugs. The receptor was isolated from a woman aged 30 to 39 with Graves disease. The CDR3 DNA sequence: TGTGCCAGCAGTTCCAATTGGGGGATAGAGTCCTACGAGCAGTACTTC. Translating gives CASSSNWGIESYEQYF.